This T cell receptor (beta chain) was identified during a study of T cells after posttransplantation cyclophosphamide (dated by TCRdb to about 2016). At the level of the whole study: The study tracked T cell repertoire reconstitution by TRB sequencing after myeloablative bone marrow transplantation using posttransplantation cyclophosphamide as GVHD prophylaxis. In 3 patients, up to about 3 additional blood samples taken between 2 and 5.2 years after transplant also underwent TRB sequencing, as did pretransplant blood from 4 patients. Because TRA and TRB clonality correlated tightly in about 9 samples, the subsequent TCR analyses were limited to TRB only. Public TRB sequences were queried against a database of over 3,600 sequences associated with responses to pathogens, tumor antigens, self-antigens and alloantigens. Blood from all 30 or so PTCy patients who had 1-year posttransplant specimens underwent TRB sequencing. Antigen receptor sequencing covered samples from 30 to 45 PTCy-treated patients and fewer than 20 of their related bone marrow donors.

Comment on this clone: No cognate antigen has been identified for it. No qualities accompany the bases; no much larger clone lies one base away.

Points the paper makes about the study in general: The TRB repertoires of T cells infiltrating skin or the GI tract showed only limited overlap with the TRB repertoires found in blood. Donor-recipient similarity was low at 1-2 months but rose over the first year, and later blood repertoires were often dominated by donor CD8+ memory clones. Across over 40 patients, TRB clonality was highly associated with recipient CMV seropositivity and CMV reactivation, and PTCy diversity was similar to diversity in CNI/methotrexate controls.

On the day of marrow donation, related bone marrow donors gave peripheral blood samples. Peripheral blood and bone marrow mononuclear cells were isolated by Ficoll-Hypaque density centrifugation and were cryopreserved. CD4+ and CD8+ T cells, including naive and memory subsets, were sorted by FACS using a FACSAria II. Reading the germline V gene gives CDR1 SGHDN and CDR2 FVKESK. The CDR3 runs 24 residues from the cysteine to the phenylalanine. The only DNA kept is the CDR3, 72 bases in frame from the first base. Genomic DNA was the input for TRB sequencing, which was run either with the immunoSEQ assay at survey resolution or with the hsTCRB kit. Per the source publication's procedure: The immunoSEQ software was used for initial read processing, and the LymphoSeq R package was used for repertoire analyses. Clonality was computed as 1 minus normalized Shannon entropy; Gini coefficient was also calculated for each TRB dataset. Phenotypes of unsorted samples were inferred by mapping TRB sequences from sorted subsets of the recipient or donor onto the same recipient's unsorted samples. The table comes from immuneACCESS by way of TCRdb, which keeps in-frame sequences with V and J called. Part of the clones is missing from these tables; in studies checked, under half for an unresolved V gene and the rest for unknown reasons. V, J and clone size are taken as reported in that table, and D and trimming were inferred from the DNA itself. This sample comprises about 6,000 clones, roughly 98% of them detected only once. The leading ten clones occupy approximately 0.9% of the sample.

The sequence was obtained from a man in his forties in good health, CMV-negative, and a related stem cell transplant donor. The rearrangement joined TRBV14 to TRBJ2-5, with 8 bases matching TRBD2. The last part of the DNA fits TRBJ2-7 better; the J call may be wrong. The specimen was memory CD4+ T cells sorted from PBMCs. In nucleotide form, the sequence is TGTGCCAGCAGCCAAGGGATGATCCTATGGGGACTAGTGGGAGGGACGGGGCATCCCTACGAGCAGTACTTC. This is translated as CASSQGMILWGLVGGTGHPYEQYF.